The 30 T cell receptor beta chains below were found in one sample sequenced in a study of shared clonotypes between healthy human individuals. Repertoires were generated with immunoSEQ multiplex PCR, while TCRdb's copy carries only in-frame clones and drops some. Here the sample spans millions of clones, approximately 94% being singletons. Naive CD8 cells, CD45RO-negative and positively selected for CCR7, excluded terminally differentiated effector memory CD45RA+ cells. Sequenced: naive CD8+ T cells sorted from blood. These receptors came from a man aged 18 to 35 in good health.

This clone has just one count. V and J are TRBV19 and TRBJ2-3, with D maybe TRBD2 (7 bases). CDR3 length: 17 amino acids. Deletions cut 8 bases from V and 4 bases from J, with 25 bases between. Germline CDR1 reads LNHDA; CDR2 reads SQIVND (reference sequence). The CDR3, as DNA: TGTGCCAGTCCGCCAGGGCGGGGGCCCCCCGTCCCAGATACGCAGTATTTT. As protein: CASPPGRGPPVPDTQYF.

The chain has TRBV5-1 and TRBJ2-7; D is unclear. Germline V gene data show CDR1 as SGHRS and CDR2 as YFSETQ. This CDR3 comprises 15 residues. The germline V and J ends were trimmed by 4 bases and 3 bases, with 17 bases remaining between them. This CDR3 is CASSPRVSSIYEQYF. CDR3 DNA sequence: TGCGCCAGCAGCCCTCGCGTCAGCTCAATCTACGAGCAGTACTTC.

The chain carries TRBV13 and TRBJ2-1, with D tentatively TRBD1 or TRBD2 (5 bases each). V lost 4 bases to trimming and J lost 6 bases, with 10 bases between them. This CDR3 is 13 amino acids long. The germline V gene encodes CDR1 PRHDT and CDR2 FYEKMQ (reference sequence). CDR3 bases: TGTGCCAGCAGCTCCCGGGACCTCAATGAGCAGTTCTTC. Amino acid sequence: CASSSRDLNEQFF.

The chain combines TRBV5-1 with TRBJ2-3; tentative D call: TRBD1 (5 bases). CDR3 length: 15 amino acids. With 0 bases removed from V and 2 bases from J, the gap between germline ends came to 10 bases. Germline values: CDR1 SGHRS, CDR2 YFSETQ. The CDR3 sequence: CASSLEGRHTDTQYF. Here the CDR3 DNA reads TGCGCCAGCAGCTTGGAGGGGCGGCACACAGATACGCAGTATTTT.

The rearrangement joins TRBV7-9 to TRBJ2-2; 8 bases agree with TRBD2. Germline V gives CDR1 SEHNR, CDR2 FQNEAQ (reference sequence). Trimming removed 5 bases from V and 7 bases from J; junction bases left unmatched: 12. The CDR3 covers 16 residues. The CDR3 here is CASSASGSGVIGELFF. In nucleotides, the CDR3 is TGTGCCAGCAGCGCCAGCGGGAGTGGGGTGATCGGGGAGCTGTTTTTT.

This rearrangement joins TRBV27 to TRBJ1-1; weak D call: TRBD1 (6 bases). CDR3 size: 13 residues. The V gene lost 2 bases and the J gene lost 8 bases, with 12 bases spanning the gap. The germline CDR1 and CDR2 sequences are MNHEY and SMNVEV (reference sequence). The CDR3 is CASSLRGGREAFF. The CDR3 DNA reads as TGTGCCAGCAGTTTAAGAGGGGGGCGGGAAGCTTTCTTT.

V and J are TRBV27 and TRBJ2-7; D possibly corresponds to TRBD1 (6 bases). V was shortened by 5 bases and J by 2 bases, with 22 bases between the two germline ends. CDR1 and CDR2 from the germline V gene are MNHEY and SMNVEV (reference sequence). There are 17 residues in the CDR3. CDR3 region: CASSTQTIQGIPYEQYF. CDR3 bases: TGTGCCAGCAGTACTCAGACGATTCAGGGGATCCCCTACGAGCAGTACTTC.

The genes are TRBV25-1 and TRBJ2-7; D tentatively reads TRBD1 or TRBD2 (6 bases each). The CDR3 length is 12 residues. Trimming shortened V by 4 bases and J by 5 bases, and 9 bases separated the two germline ends. Germline V CDR1 and CDR2: MGHDK, SYGVNS. As DNA, the CDR3 is TGTGCCAGCAGTGTTGGGGGGCACGAGCAGTACTTC. It specifies CASSVGGHEQYF.

V gene TRBV11-2 combines with J gene TRBJ2-3, with TRBD1 identical over 8 bases. The CDR3 runs 15 residues. V trimming: 6 bases; J trimming: 3 bases; junction bases outside the gene matches: 8. The V gene's germline CDR1 is SGHAT and CDR2 FQNNGV. The CDR3 nucleotides are TGTGCCAGCAGGACAGGGGTAATAGGGACAGATACGCAGTATTTT. It encodes CASRTGVIGTDTQYF.

This clone was seen a few times. At the DNA level, this CDR3 is encoded by other sequences in the same sample as well. The CDR3 DNA reads TGTGCCAGCAGCCCGGGACAGGATGGCTACACCTTC. Its protein product is CASSPGQDGYTF. The chain is built from TRBV5-4 and TRBJ1-2; 8 nucleotides line up with TRBD1. CDR1 is SGHNT, CDR2 YYREEE, per germline (reference sequence). The CDR3 is made up of 12 amino acids. After removal of 4 bases from V and 6 bases from J, the junction contained 2 bases not matched to a gene.

The rearrangement links TRBV7-9 to TRBJ1-2; D unresolved. Germline CDR1 reads SEHNR; CDR2 reads FQNEAQ (reference sequence). Trimming took off 1 base at V and 5 bases at J, with 8 bases between the two ends. The CDR3 runs to 13 residues. CDR3: CASSLGSQYGYTF. CDR3 bases: TGTGCCAGCAGCTTAGGGTCCCAGTATGGCTACACCTTC.

V usage is TRBV9 and J usage is TRBJ2-2, with 7 positions matching TRBD2. Germline V gene lookup returns CDR1 SGDLS and CDR2 YYNGEE. This CDR3 comprises 17 residues. V lost 4 bases, J lost 0 bases, and 9 bases stayed unmatched. The CDR3 reads CASSLPERDANTGELFF. For the CDR3, the DNA is TGTGCCAGCAGCCTTCCCGAGCGGGACGCGAACACCGGGGAGCTGTTTTTT. The full variable domain, in which reference TRBV9 and TRBJ2-2 provide the parts outside the CDR3, is DSGVTQTPKHLITATGQRVTLRCSPRSGDLSVYWYQQSLDQGLQFLIQYYNGEERAKGNILERFSAQQFPDLHSELNLSSLELGDSALYFCASSLPERDANTGELFFGEGSRLTVL.

The chain couples TRBV13 to TRBJ1-3; 9 nucleotides align to TRBD1. This CDR3 comprises 14 residues. CDR1 PRHDT and CDR2 FYEKMQ come from the germline V gene (reference sequence). V lost 4 bases and J lost 3; bases outside the gene matches: 1. CDR3 region: CASSWDRDGNTIYF. The CDR3 nucleotides are TGTGCCAGCAGCTGGGACAGGGATGGAAACACCATATATTTT.

The rearrangement joins TRBV7-9 to TRBJ1-4; D call uncertain. V was shortened by 5 bases and J by 6 bases, with 19 bases between the two germline ends. Germline CDR1 reads SEHNR; CDR2 reads FQNEAQ (reference sequence). The CDR3 covers 16 residues. CDR3 DNA sequence: TGTGCCAGCAGCCCCCCGGGCGGGGATTTACATGAAAAACTGTTTTTT. Encoded protein: CASSPPGGDLHEKLFF. Full variable domain (rest looked up from reference TRBV7-9 and TRBJ1-4): DTGVSQNPRHKITKRGQNVTFRCDPISEHNRLYWYRQTLGQGPEFLTYFQNEAQLEKSRLLSDRFSAERPKGSFSTLEIQRTEQGDSAMYLCASSPPGGDLHEKLFFGSGTQLSVL.

The rearrangement uses TRBV7-6 and TRBJ2-7, with D hard to call. V was shortened by 1 base and J by 0 bases, with 7 bases between the two germline ends. The germline V gene has CDR1 SGHVS and CDR2 FNYEAQ. The CDR3 spans 14 residues. CDR3 in DNA: TGTGCCAGCAGCTTAGAACCACGCTCCTACGAGCAGTACTTC. Amino acid sequence: CASSLEPRSYEQYF. Filled out from reference TRBV7-6 and TRBJ2-7, the complete variable domain reads GAGVSQSPRYKVTKRGQDVALRCDPISGHVSLYWYRQALGQGPEFLTYFNYEAQQDKSGLPNDRFSAERPEGSISTLTIQRTEQRDSAMYRCASSLEPRSYEQYFGPGTRLTVT.

J is TRBJ2-7 and V is TRBV4-1; D is undetermined. Germline CDR1 reads MGHRA; CDR2 reads YSYEKL. The CDR3 sequence is 14 residues long. V was shortened by 1 base and J by 1 base, with 8 bases between the two germline ends. The CDR3 DNA reads as TGCGCCAGCAGCCAAGCCTGGAATTCCTACGAGCAGTACTTC. This sequence encodes CASSQAWNSYEQYF.

Remarks on this clone: Distinct nucleotide sequences in the sample also encode this CDR3. This rearrangement joins TRBV2 to TRBJ2-7, with no clear D. This CDR3 spans 11 amino acids. The V end was cut by 8 bases, the J end by 1 base, with 6 bases between. CDR1 is SNHLY, CDR2 FYNNEI, per germline. For the CDR3, the DNA is TGTGCCAGCTCGAGTTCCTACGAGCAGTACTTC. Its translation: CASSSSYEQYF.

This chain joins TRBV11-2 and TRBJ2-7; D is ambiguous. Germline V gene data show CDR1 as SGHAT and CDR2 as FQNNGV. V was clipped by 3 bases and J by 5 bases, with 8 bases between them. This CDR3 contains 12 residues. The DNA of the CDR3 is TGTGCCAGCAGCTTCCGTTCCCACGAGCAGTACTTC. This gives the protein CASSFRSHEQYF.

V and J are TRBV19 and TRBJ2-2; D gene unclear. The V end was cut by 9 bases, the J end by 6 bases, with 11 bases between. Germline V gene sequence: CDR1 LNHDA, CDR2 SQIVND (reference sequence). The CDR3 runs to 12 residues. The CDR3 region is CASPGSAGELFF. In DNA, the CDR3 is TGTGCCAGCCCAGGAAGTGCCGGGGAGCTGTTTTTT.

V and J are TRBV27 and TRBJ2-5; D is possibly TRBD1 or TRBD2 (7 bases each). The V and J ends lost 4 bases and 1 base respectively, with 13 bases between them. The CDR3 length is 15 residues. Looked up from germline, CDR1 is MNHEY and CDR2 is SMNVEV (reference sequence). As DNA, the CDR3 is TGTGCCAGCAGTTCATCAGGGGGGGGCCAAGAGACCCAGTACTTC. This codes for CASSSSGGGQETQYF.

This clone was seen only once. The sample has other DNA sequences that encode this CDR3 too. This chain connects TRBV2 to TRBJ1-3, with D uncertain. The CDR3 loop spans 14 amino acids. Trimming took 0 bases from V and 4 from J, leaving 7 bases between them. Looked up from germline, CDR1 is SNHLY and CDR2 is FYNNEI. The CDR3 region has the DNA TGTGCCAGCAGTGAAGCGCTTCTGGGAAACACCATATATTTT. It translates to CASSEALLGNTIYF.

The chain recombines TRBV7-9 with TRBJ2-2, with 9 bases aligning to TRBD1. Germline CDR1 SEHNR, CDR2 FQNEAQ (reference sequence). The V segment lost 5 bases and the J segment 6 bases; nucleotides outside the gene matches: 13. The CDR3 is made up of 17 amino acids. The CDR3 DNA sequence: TGTGCCAGCAGCAGCTCACAGGGGGCGAACTATGCCGGGGAGCTGTTTTTT. This gives the protein CASSSSQGANYAGELFF.

V gene TRBV27 combines with J gene TRBJ2-5, with unresolved D. The CDR3 contains 14 residues. Germline V lookup: CDR1 MNHEY, CDR2 SMNVEV (reference sequence). V was shortened by 4 bases and J by 2 bases, with 11 bases between the two germline ends. CDR3 sequence: CASSSNPNQETQYF. The CDR3 bases are TGTGCCAGCAGTTCGAACCCGAATCAAGAGACCCAGTACTTC.

The rearrangement joins TRBV5-6 to TRBJ2-7; tentative D call: TRBD1 (6 bases). Germline V gene lookup returns CDR1 SGHDT and CDR2 YYEEEE. Trimming pared 0 bases from V and 5 bases from J, leaving 12 bases between. The CDR3 runs 14 residues. As DNA, the CDR3 is TGTGCCAGCAGCTTGGGTCAGGGGAAGAACGAGCAGTACTTC. This sequence encodes CASSLGQGKNEQYF.

Points on this clone: Different DNA sequences within this sample yield the same CDR3. V usage is TRBV27 and J usage is TRBJ2-5; no firm D call. Germline CDR1 is MNHEY and CDR2 is SMNVEV (reference sequence). Trimming left V 4 bases short and J 5 bases short, with 5 bases between. The CDR3 length is 11 residues. DNA of the CDR3: TGTGCCAGCAGTTACCGGGAGACCCAGTACTTC. Protein sequence: CASSYRETQYF.

About this clone itself: This CDR3 is also generated by other DNA sequences in the sample. The chain carries TRBV6-1 and TRBJ1-5; D unresolved. Germline-derived CDR1 and CDR2 are MNHNS and SASEGT. The CDR3 consists of 12 residues. Trimming cost V 3 bases and J 4 bases, with 4 bases left between them. This CDR3 is CASSEVNQPQHF. The DNA of the CDR3 is TGTGCCAGCAGTGAGGTAAATCAGCCCCAGCATTTT.

The J gene is TRBJ2-1, the V gene TRBV4-1; D remains ambiguous. The germline gives CDR1 MGHRA, CDR2 YSYEKL. CDR3 length equals 13 residues. V lost 3 bases, J lost 7 bases, and 10 bases lay in between. The CDR3 loop is CASSQEVRNEQFF. In DNA form, the CDR3 reads TGCGCCAGCAGCCAGGAAGTTAGGAATGAGCAGTTCTTC.

This chain links TRBV10-3 with TRBJ2-5; maybe TRBD1 (6 bases). This CDR3 contains 13 residues. CDR1 and CDR2 from the germline V gene are ENHRY and SYGVKD. Trimming stripped 4 bases from V and 10 bases from J, with 16 bases between. Here the CDR3 DNA reads TGTGCCATCAGTGCCACTACGGGACAAATCCAGTACTTC. It yields the protein CAISATTGQIQYF.

The J gene is TRBJ2-7, the V gene TRBV7-6; D gene unclear. V shed 6 bases and J shed 5 bases, with 11 bases lying between them. The CDR3 is 12 residues long. The germline V gene has CDR1 SGHVS and CDR2 FNYEAQ. In nucleotides, the CDR3 is TGTGCCAGCAGGGGTGAGAGCGACGAGCAGTACTTC. Protein sequence: CASRGESDEQYF.

The V gene is TRBV5-1, the J gene TRBJ2-1; 8 nucleotides match TRBD2. V trimming: 2 bases; J trimming: 0 bases; junction bases outside the gene matches: 4. The CDR3 covers 16 residues. Germline V gives CDR1 SGHRS, CDR2 YFSETQ. CDR3 bases: TGCGCCAGCAGCTTCGCCGGGACTAGCTCCTACAATGAGCAGTTCTTC. Its translation: CASSFAGTSSYNEQFF.